This record concerns one TCR beta chain sequence. V dropped 4 bases and J dropped 3 bases, with 22 bases sitting between them. This CDR3 is 17 amino acids long. CDR1 is SQVTM, CDR2 ANQGSEA, per germline. The data belong to a study of beta chain features in type 1 diabetes. The investigators reverse transcribed all of the isolated RNA, so they sequenced expressed TCRB transcripts. Read counts averaged approximately 3.5 million for samples of naive, central memory and regulatory T cells. The protocol was immunoSEQ multiplex PCR, while the TCRdb copy is restricted to in-frame clones and leaves out a portion. The sample records approximately 150,000 clones, roughly 10% being singletons. There was one heparinised blood draw per donor, averaging roughly 120 mL. Stem cell-like memory, regulatory, central memory and naive CD4+ cells were sorted via CD45RO/CCR7/CD25/CD127/CD95/CD27.

The chain joins TRBV29-1 to TRBJ2-4, with D perhaps TRBD1 (5 bases). This sequence was found in a woman between 40 and 50 years old in good health. The sequenced sample was central memory CD4+ T cells from blood. CDR3 sequence (DNA): TGCAGCGTTGTGAGTCCTGCCACAGGCGAGGTCAAAAACATTCAGTACTTC. Encoded protein: CSVVSPATGEVKNIQYF.